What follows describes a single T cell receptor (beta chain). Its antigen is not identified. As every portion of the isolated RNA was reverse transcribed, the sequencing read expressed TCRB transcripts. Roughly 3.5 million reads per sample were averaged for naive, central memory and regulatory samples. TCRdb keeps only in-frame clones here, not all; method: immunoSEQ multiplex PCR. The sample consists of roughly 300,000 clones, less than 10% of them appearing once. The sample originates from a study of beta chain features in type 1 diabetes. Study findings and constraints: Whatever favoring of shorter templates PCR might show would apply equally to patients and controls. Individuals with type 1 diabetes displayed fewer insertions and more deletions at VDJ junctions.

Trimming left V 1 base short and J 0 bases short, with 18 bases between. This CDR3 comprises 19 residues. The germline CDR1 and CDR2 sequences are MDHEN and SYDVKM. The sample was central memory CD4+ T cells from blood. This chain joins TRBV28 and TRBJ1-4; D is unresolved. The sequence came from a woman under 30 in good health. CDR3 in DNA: TGTGCCAGCAGTTTATTATCGGCGTCGCACCGCGCAACTAATGAAAAACTGTTTTTT. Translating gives CASSLLSASHRATNEKLFF.